This record covers a single T cell receptor beta chain. Other nucleotide sequences from this sample produce the same CDR3. Produced via immunoSEQ multiplex PCR; TCRdb's table is partial and in-frame only. Counted here are 300,000 or so clones, roughly 85% occurring once; the ten biggest clones make up about 4.2%. The CDR3 consists of 14 residues. The germline gives CDR1 SGHNT, CDR2 YYREEE (reference sequence). The ends lost 5 bases at V and 4 bases at J; junction bases unmatched: 5. The data stem from a study of blood T cell repertoires in COVID-19. About the study: Material from acute and convalescent COVID-19 was sourced from the United States, Italy and Spain.

The sequencing input was PBMCs or T cells enriched from blood (not recorded which). The rearrangement uses TRBV5-4 and TRBJ1-2; 10 bases line up with TRBD1. The source is a woman aged 40 to 49 with acute COVID-19. CDR3 protein: CASRRTGGGYGYTF. CDR3 DNA sequence: TGTGCCAGCAGACGGACAGGGGGGGGCTATGGCTACACCTTC.